The clone carrying this T cell receptor beta chain has ten or more counts. The target antigen is unknown. The sample is drawn from a study of T-cell reconstitution after alpha-beta-depleted transplantation in children. Study-wide findings and caveats: The main origin of T-cell counts and diversity one year after transplant was newly produced T cells.

Preparation of the TCRbeta library was carried out with unique molecular identifiers. TCRdb called the PCR reads again in MiXCR, with one record for every CDR3 protein. The sample includes 250,000 to 300,000 distinct CDR3 sequences, about 9.9% seen only once; the top ten take 23%. The CDR3 extends over 15 amino acids. Losses at the gene ends were 2 bases for V and 3 bases for J; bases not matched to a gene: 2. Germline-derived CDR1 and CDR2 are KGHSH and LQKENI. This clonotype originated in a male patient between 2 and 15 years old who had a stem cell transplant for chronic granulomatous disease, so the T cells may come from the graft donor. This chain links TRBV18 with TRBJ1-5; 9 bases align to TRBD1. The sample was peripheral blood, taken 180 days after TCRalphabeta/CD19-depleted stem cell transplant. The CDR3 loop reads CASSPWTGVNQPQHF. The DNA of the CDR3 is TGTGCCAGCTCACCATGGACAGGGGTCAATCAGCCCCAGCATTTT.